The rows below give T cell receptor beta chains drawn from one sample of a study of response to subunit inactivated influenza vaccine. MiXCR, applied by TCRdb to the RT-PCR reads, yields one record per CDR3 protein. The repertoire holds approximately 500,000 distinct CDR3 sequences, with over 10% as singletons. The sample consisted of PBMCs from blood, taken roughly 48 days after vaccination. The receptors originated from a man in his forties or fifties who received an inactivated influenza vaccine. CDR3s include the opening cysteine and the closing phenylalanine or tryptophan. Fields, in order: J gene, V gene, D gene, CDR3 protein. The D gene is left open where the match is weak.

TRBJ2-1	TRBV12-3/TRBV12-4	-	CASSFSEQFF
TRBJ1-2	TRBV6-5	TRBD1	CASSYSRQGVSGYTF
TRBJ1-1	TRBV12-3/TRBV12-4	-	CASSPRQGLISPNAFF
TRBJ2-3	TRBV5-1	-	CASSLDTYRTDTQYF
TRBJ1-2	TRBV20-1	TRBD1	CSARDPQTGLGGYTF
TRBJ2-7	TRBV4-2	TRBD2	CASSQVTSGRASYEQYF
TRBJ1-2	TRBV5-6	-	CASSLEPFSGYTF
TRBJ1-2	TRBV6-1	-	CASSGGGGYTF
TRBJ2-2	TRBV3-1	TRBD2	CASSQTLGLAGGRGTGELFF
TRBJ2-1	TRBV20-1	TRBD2	CSAREGTSVYNEQFF
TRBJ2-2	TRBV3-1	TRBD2	CASSQEGLAGGGTGELFF
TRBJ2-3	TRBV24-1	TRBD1	CATSDTTGGPVRDTQYF
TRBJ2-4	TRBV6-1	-	CAISEAGNRLAKNIQYF
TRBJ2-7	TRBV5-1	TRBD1	CASMQGAEQYF
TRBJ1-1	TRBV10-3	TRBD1	CAINAQGGNTEAFF
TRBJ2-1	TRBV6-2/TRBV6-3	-	CASSYSPSSYNEQFF
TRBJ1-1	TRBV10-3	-	CAISEGQRNTEAFF
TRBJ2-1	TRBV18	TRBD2	CASSPGLAGETAQFF
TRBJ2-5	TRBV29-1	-	CSVEMRLQETQYF
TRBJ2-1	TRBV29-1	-	CSEGARSGIQFF
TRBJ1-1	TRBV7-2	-	CASSLVPDGEAFF
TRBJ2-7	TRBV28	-	CASSSPGFSYEQYF
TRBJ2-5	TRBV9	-	CASSPRADQETQYF
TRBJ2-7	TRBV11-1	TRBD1	CASSPWGQGSGEQYF
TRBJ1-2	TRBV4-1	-	CASSQDPGGASYGYTF
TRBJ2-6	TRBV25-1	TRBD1	CASSQDRGLSGANVLTF
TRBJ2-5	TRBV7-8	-	CASSLVGAVRETQYF
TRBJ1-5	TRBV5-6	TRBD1	CASSLGRGRDNQPQHF
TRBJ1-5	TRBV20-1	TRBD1	CSASSPDRSQPQHF
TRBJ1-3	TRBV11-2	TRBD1	CASSRTGEVSVGNTIYF
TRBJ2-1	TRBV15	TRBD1	CATSRGPTGSSYNEQFF
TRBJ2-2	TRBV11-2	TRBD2	CASSLLGLGTGELFF
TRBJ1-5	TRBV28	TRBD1	CASSGTAYSNQPQHF
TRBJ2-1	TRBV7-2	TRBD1	CASSYDRGRYNEQFF
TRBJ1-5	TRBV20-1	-	CSARDSQDTSNQPQHF
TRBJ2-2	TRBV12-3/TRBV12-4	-	CASSSGTAANTGELFF
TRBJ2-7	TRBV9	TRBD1	CASSVEDRGHEQYF
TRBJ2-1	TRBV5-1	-	CASSLEATGASYNEQFF
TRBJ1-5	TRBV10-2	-	CASSQGVNQPQHF
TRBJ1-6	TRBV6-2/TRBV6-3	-	CASSFPARNSPLHF
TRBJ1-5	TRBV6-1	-	CASRKARSYSNQPQHF
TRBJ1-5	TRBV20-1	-	CSASNRDGGNQPQHF
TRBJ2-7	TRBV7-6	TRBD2	CASSVLTSGSLIVEQYF
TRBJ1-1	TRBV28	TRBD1	CASRSTGRLGMNTEAFF
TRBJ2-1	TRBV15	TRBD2	CATSRSPLRGAGVVNEQFF
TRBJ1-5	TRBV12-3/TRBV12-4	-	CASSNREPRSNQPQHF
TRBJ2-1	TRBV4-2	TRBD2	CASSQDPLAGRTGFF
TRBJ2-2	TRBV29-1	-	CSVSDRQSGELFF
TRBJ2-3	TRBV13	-	CASSSQAAGTQYF
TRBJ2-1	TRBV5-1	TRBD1	CASSLGQGSSYNEQFF
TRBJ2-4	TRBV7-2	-	CASSTQGGGDIQYF
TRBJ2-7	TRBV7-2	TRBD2	CASSKSSGTSYEQYF
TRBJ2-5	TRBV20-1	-	CSAGTDVKETQYF
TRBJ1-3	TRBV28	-	CASRDPGTIYF